This is a list of T cell receptor beta chains from one sample in a study of cytomegalovirus exposure and HLA in healthy donors. Clones were read by immunoSEQ multiplex PCR, and TCRdb kept only the in-frame ones, dropping some. This sample carries approximately 110,000 clones, with more than 3% going to the ten biggest clones. What was sequenced was PBMCs. These receptors were obtained from a man aged 18 to 30 in good health and CMV-seronegative. Both conserved end residues are part of each CDR3. D genes are given only for firm matches.

V gene	CDR3 length	J gene	D gene	CDR3 protein	CDR3 DNA
TRBV18	12	TRBJ2-7	-	CASSPDSYEQYF	TGTGCCAGCTCACCGGACAGTTACGAGCAGTACTTC
TRBV11-2	13	TRBJ2-1	-	CASSLDFRVEQFF	TGTGCCAGCAGCTTAGATTTCCGGGTTGAGCAGTTCTTC
TRBV10-2	14	TRBJ2-5	-	CASSDNGLGETQYF	TGCGCCAGCAGTGATAACGGACTGGGAGAGACCCAGTACTTC
TRBV2	13	TRBJ1-2	TRBD1	CAGRTGLIYGYTF	TGTGCCGGAAGGACAGGACTGATCTATGGCTACACCTTC
TRBV12-5	17	TRBJ2-7	TRBD2	CASGLVRLAGLGYEQYF	TGTGCTAGTGGTTTGGTACGGCTAGCGGGATTGGGATACGAGCAGTACTTC
TRBV4-1	13	TRBJ1-1	TRBD1	CASRDRVGAEAFF	TGCGCCAGCAGAGACAGGGTCGGCGCTGAAGCTTTCTTT
TRBV7-9	14	TRBJ2-4	-	CASSLVEAKNIQYF	TGTGCCAGCAGCTTAGTTGAGGCCAAAAACATTCAGTACTTC
TRBV7-8	17	TRBJ2-7	TRBD2	CASSTRLTSGSSYEQYF	TGTGCCAGCAGCACGCGGCTTACTAGCGGCAGCTCCTACGAGCAGTACTTC
TRBV6-1	13	TRBJ1-4	-	CASSDGQQGKLFF	TGTGCCAGCAGTGACGGACAGCAGGGGAAACTGTTTTTT
TRBV10-3	16	TRBJ2-7	TRBD2	CAISESRTSGTYEQYF	TGTGCCATCAGTGAGTCGAGGACTAGCGGGACCTACGAGCAGTACTTC
TRBV1	20	TRBJ2-1	-	CTSSQDGVSELPFSYNEQFF	TGCACCAGCAGCCAAGATGGGGTTAGCGAGCTCCCCTTCTCCTACAATGAGCAGTTCTTC
TRBV9	14	TRBJ2-5	TRBD1	CASSTGQAKETQYF	TGTGCCAGCAGCACGGGACAGGCTAAAGAGACCCAGTACTTC
TRBV27	14	TRBJ1-6	-	CASSDRTVNSPLHF	TGTGCCAGCAGTGACCGGACTGTTAATTCACCCCTCCACTTT
TRBV7-8	10	TRBJ2-5	-	CASSGQTQYF	TGTGCCAGCAGTGGGCAGACCCAGTACTTC
TRBV6-5	16	TRBJ2-7	TRBD2	CASSSGLAGLKHEQYF	TGTGCCAGCAGTTCGGGACTAGCGGGGTTGAAGCACGAGCAGTACTTC
TRBV28	14	TRBJ1-1	-	CASSLGPRGTEAFF	TGTGCCAGCAGTTTAGGCCCTCGGGGAACTGAAGCTTTCTTT
TRBV5-5	15	TRBJ1-2	TRBD1	CASSLAGTGWDGYTF	TGTGCCAGCAGCTTGGCAGGGACAGGGTGGGATGGCTACACCTTC
TRBV5-1	17	TRBJ2-1	TRBD2	CASSLRIGGSSYNEQFF	TGCGCCAGCAGCCTCAGAATCGGCGGGAGCTCCTACAATGAGCAGTTCTTC
TRBV7-6	13	TRBJ1-1	-	CASSSDTNTEAFF	TGTGCCAGCAGTTCGGACACTAACACTGAAGCTTTCTTT
TRBV15	17	TRBJ2-2	TRBD2	CATSRGELAMNTGELFF	TGTGCCACCAGCAGAGGAGAACTAGCGATGAACACCGGGGAGCTGTTTTTT
TRBV5-1	17	TRBJ2-5	TRBD2	CASTLGTSGRAEETQYF	TGCGCCAGCACCCTAGGGACTAGCGGGAGGGCCGAGGAGACCCAGTACTTC
TRBV6-1	14	TRBJ1-1	-	CASSETRGGTEAFF	TGTGCCAGCAGTGAAACAAGGGGAGGGACTGAAGCTTTCTTT
TRBV27	13	TRBJ1-2	TRBD1	CASSFRGLGGYTF	TGTGCCAGCAGTTTCAGGGGGCTGGGCGGCTACACCTTC
TRBV5-1	16	TRBJ1-2	TRBD1	CASSVDRGKTYYGYTF	TGCGCCAGCAGCGTGGACAGGGGGAAAACCTACTATGGCTACACCTTC
TRBV5-4	14	TRBJ1-1	-	CASSFYEMNTEAFF	TGTGCCAGCAGCTTTTACGAGATGAACACTGAAGCTTTCTTT
TRBV11-2	16	TRBJ2-6	-	CASSPQAGWGANVLTF	TGTGCCAGCAGCCCCCAGGCGGGGTGGGGGGCCAACGTCCTGACTTTC
TRBV6-1	16	TRBJ2-7	TRBD2	CASSEVLAGASYEQYF	TGTGCCAGCAGTGAAGTCCTAGCGGGAGCTTCTTACGAGCAGTACTTC
TRBV7-9	14	TRBJ1-4	TRBD1	CASSRDRTNEKLFF	TGTGCCAGCAGTCGGGACAGAACTAATGAAAAACTGTTTTTT
TRBV7-9	13	TRBJ2-5	-	CASSWRGQETQYF	TGTGCCAGCAGCTGGAGGGGCCAAGAGACCCAGTACTTC
TRBV2	17	TRBJ2-7	-	CASERLLLGQSSYEQYF	TGTGCCAGCGAGCGCTTGCTGCTAGGACAGAGCTCCTACGAGCAGTACTTC
TRBV18	14	TRBJ2-7	-	CASSGRRYSSEQYF	TGTGCCAGCTCAGGCAGGCGATACTCATCCGAGCAGTACTTC
TRBV28	13	TRBJ1-4	-	CASSPLPGEKLFF	TGTGCCAGCAGTCCCCTGCCGGGGGAAAAACTGTTTTTT